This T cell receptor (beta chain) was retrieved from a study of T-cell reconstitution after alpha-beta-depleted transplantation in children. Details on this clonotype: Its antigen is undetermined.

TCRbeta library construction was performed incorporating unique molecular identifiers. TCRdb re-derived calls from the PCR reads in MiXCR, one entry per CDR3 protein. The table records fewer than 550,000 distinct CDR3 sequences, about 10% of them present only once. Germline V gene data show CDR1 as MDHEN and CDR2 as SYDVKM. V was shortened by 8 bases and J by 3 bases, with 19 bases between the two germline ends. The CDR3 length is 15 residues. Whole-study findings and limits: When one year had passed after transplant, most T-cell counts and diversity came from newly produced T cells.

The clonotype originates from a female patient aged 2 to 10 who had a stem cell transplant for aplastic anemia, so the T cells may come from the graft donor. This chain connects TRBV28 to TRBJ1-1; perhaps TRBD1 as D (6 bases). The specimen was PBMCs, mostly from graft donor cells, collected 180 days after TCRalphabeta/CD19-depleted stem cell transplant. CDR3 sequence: CASLGSGVGDTEAFF. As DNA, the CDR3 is TGTGCCAGCCTTGGTTCAGGGGTCGGAGACACTGAAGCTTTCTTT.